Following are 22 T cell receptor beta chains from one sample sequenced in a study of vaccination and CD4 T cells after COVID-19. Their recognized antigens are unknown. This sample's treatment: approximately 11-day PBMC culture with coronavirus spike peptide pools or control peptides (ViraFEST assay). Cultured CD4+ T-cell DNA underwent Oncomine TCR Beta short-read sequencing. One entry per CDR3 protein, called by TCRdb with MiXCR from the PCR reads. The table has some 16,000 distinct CDR3 sequences, 52% seen once. Source: CD4+ T cells from blood, cultured in vitro, taken before SARS-CoV-2 vaccination. Receptors were obtained from a human donor who had recovered from COVID-19.

The chain joins TRBV27 to TRBJ1-1; maybe TRBD1 (6 bases). V lost 6 bases, J lost 0 bases, and 11 bases lay in between. This CDR3 spans 14 amino acids. CDR1 is MNHEY and CDR2 is SMNVEV in the germline V gene (reference sequence). CDR3 amino acids: CASRSGQMNTEAFF. DNA of the CDR3: TGTGCCAGCAGATCGGGACAAATGAACACTGAAGCTTTCTTT.

The chain recombines TRBV19 with TRBJ2-7, with TRBD2 matching over 12 bases. Trimming at V came to 6 bases and at J to 7 bases, leaving 7 bases not matched to a gene. CDR3 length equals 14 residues. Germline CDR1 LNHDA, CDR2 SQIVND (reference sequence). DNA for the CDR3: TGTGCCAGTAGGCCACTAGCGGGAGGTGGAGAGCAGTACTTC. Translated: CASRPLAGGGEQYF.

The chain is built from TRBV5-1 and TRBJ2-7, with 11 bases identical to TRBD2. In germline, CDR1 is SGHRS, CDR2 YFSETQ. V shed 3 bases, J shed 3 bases, and the junction held 5 bases outside the gene matches. The CDR3 is 15 residues long. CDR3 protein: CASSSGTSGIYEQYF. The CDR3 DNA follows: TGCGCCAGCAGCTCCGGGACTAGCGGAATCTACGAGCAGTACTTC. Supplemented by reference TRBV5-1 and TRBJ2-7, the full variable domain reads KAGVTQTPRYLIKTRGQQVTLSCSPISGHRSVSWYQQTPGQGLQFLFEYFSETQRNKGNFPGRFSGRQFSNSRSEMNVSTLELGDSALYLCASSSGTSGIYEQYFGPGTRLTVT.

This clonotype was detected only a few times. The CDR3 DNA sequence: TGTGCCAGCAGCGATCGGGCTACATCGGACACTGAAGCTTTCTTT. Encoded protein: CASSDRATSDTEAFF. J is TRBJ1-1 and V is TRBV7-9; no clear D gene. The V gene lost 5 bases and the J gene lost 3 bases, with 16 bases spanning the gap. This CDR3 spans 15 amino acids. Looked up from germline, CDR1 is SEHNR and CDR2 is FQNEAQ (reference sequence).

The V call is TRBV24-1, the J call TRBJ2-3, with D perhaps TRBD2 (7 bases). There are 15 residues in the CDR3. Germline assignment: CDR1 KGHDR and CDR2 SFDVKD. Trimming removed 9 bases from V and 2 bases from J, with 17 bases in between. This chain's CDR3 is CATQGPGGVTDTQYF. Written as DNA, the CDR3 is TGTGCCACCCAGGGACCGGGGGGCGTCACAGATACGCAGTATTTT.

This rearrangement joins TRBV19 to TRBJ1-5; D gene unclear. Germline V gene lookup returns CDR1 LNHDA and CDR2 SQIVND (reference sequence). With 5 bases removed from V and 7 bases from J, the gap between germline ends came to 12 bases. This CDR3 region has 13 residues. The CDR3 is CASSPQVWQPQHF. The CDR3 DNA sequence: TGTGCCAGTAGTCCTCAGGTATGGCAGCCCCAGCATTTT. The full variable domain, with the rest looked up from reference TRBV19 and TRBJ1-5, is DGGITQSPKYLFRKEGQNVTLSCEQNLNHDAMYWYRQDPGQGLRLIYYSQIVNDFQKGDIAEGYSVSREKKESFPLTVTSAQKNPTAFYLCASSPQVWQPQHFGDGTRLSIL.

CDR3 nucleotides: TGTGCCAGCAGCTTCAACGGTTCACCCCTCCACTTT. Its protein is CASSFNGSPLHF. The J gene is TRBJ1-6, the V gene TRBV7-2; D remains ambiguous. The CDR3 runs to 12 residues. V gave up 3 bases and J gave up 9 bases, with 6 bases separating them. Germline-derived CDR1 and CDR2 are SGHTA and FQGNSA.

This clonotype has more than one count but fewer than ten. The chain carries TRBV7-8 and TRBJ2-3; 8 bases line up with TRBD1. From germline, CDR1 is SGHVS and CDR2 FQNEAQ. Germline trimming cut 4 bases from V and 4 bases from J; bases unmatched to any gene: 7. CDR3 size: 15 residues. CDR3: CASSSRQGRADTQYF. DNA for the CDR3: TGTGCCAGCAGCTCCAGACAGGGGCGAGCAGATACGCAGTATTTT.

This clonotype turned up a few times. The V call is TRBV6-2 or TRBV6-3, the J call TRBJ2-5; TRBD1 is a possible D gene (5 bases). This CDR3 is 15 amino acids long. V shed 0 bases and J shed 4 bases, with 12 bases lying between them. The germline CDR1 and CDR2 sequences are MNHEY and SVGEGT. DNA of the CDR3: TGTGCCAGCAGTTACTCCGGCGGCAGGGTAGAGACCCAGTACTTC. Translating gives CASSYSGGRVETQYF.

Only a few counts were recorded for this clonotype. The rearrangement joins TRBV23-1 to TRBJ1-2; 9 nucleotides match TRBD1. TRBV23-1 is filed as an ORF, its function uncertain. V shed 2 bases, J shed 5 bases, and the junction held 9 bases outside the gene matches. The CDR3 sequence is 16 residues long. The DNA of the CDR3 is TGCGCCAGCAGTCAACCACGGACAGGGGAGGGATATGGCTACACCTTC. This sequence encodes CASSQPRTGEGYGYTF.

The chain links TRBV11-1 to TRBJ1-6; the D is unclear. Trimming left V 1 base short and J 10 bases short, with 8 bases between. Germline V gene lookup returns CDR1 SGHAT and CDR2 FQDESV (reference sequence). The CDR3 loop spans 13 amino acids. The CDR3 region has the DNA TGTGCCAGCAGCTTAGTGAAAGCGTCACCCCTCCACTTT. Its protein is CASSLVKASPLHF. The full variable domain, rest sourced from reference TRBV11-1 and TRBJ1-6, is EAEVAQSPRYKITEKSQAVAFWCDPISGHATLYWYRQILGQGPELLVQFQDESVVDDSQLPKDRFSAERLKGVDSTLKIQPAELGDSAMYLCASSLVKASPLHFGNGTRLTVT.

The chain combines TRBV20-1 with TRBJ1-5, with unresolved D. The V end was cut by 2 bases, the J end by 5 bases, with 7 bases between. CDR1 and CDR2 from the germline V gene are DFQATT and SNEGSKA (reference sequence). The CDR3 contains 12 residues. In DNA, the CDR3 is TGCAGTGCTAGACGCTCGGATCAGCCCCAGCATTTT. This gives the protein CSARRSDQPQHF.

This chain joins TRBV20-1 and TRBJ2-2; TRBD2 agrees at 7 bases. The CDR3 extends over 16 amino acids. Trimming removed 2 bases from V and 4 bases from J; junction bases left unmatched: 10. From germline, CDR1 is DFQATT and CDR2 SNEGSKA (reference sequence). DNA of the CDR3: TGCAGTGCTAGACGTGGCGCGGGAGTTGGCACCGGGGAGCTGTTTTTT. Translation: CSARRGAGVGTGELFF.

The CDR3: CSTRGKSSYEQYF. The CDR3 DNA reads TGCAGTACCAGGGGCAAAAGCTCCTACGAGCAGTACTTC. This sequence joins TRBV20-1 and TRBJ2-7; tentative D call: TRBD1 (6 bases). The CDR3 sequence is 13 residues long. CDR1 and CDR2 from the germline V gene are DFQATT and SNEGSKA (reference sequence). The germline V and J ends were trimmed by 8 bases and 0 bases, with 14 bases remaining between them.

The chain has TRBV6-1 and TRBJ1-1; a possible D gene is TRBD1 (6 bases). Per germline, CDR1 MNHNS and CDR2 SASEGT. V lost 6 bases, J lost 1 base, and 15 bases lay in between. The CDR3 is made up of 15 amino acids. CDR3 nucleotides: TGTGCCAGCAGACCCAGGACAGTCGGGAACACTGAAGCTTTCTTT. It yields the protein CASRPRTVGNTEAFF.

This clonotype was seen a few times. The chain combines TRBV27 with TRBJ1-2, with 11 bases aligning to TRBD1. Germline-derived CDR1 and CDR2 are MNHEY and SMNVEV (reference sequence). The CDR3 contains 11 residues. The J segment lost 13 bases and the V segment lost 10 bases, leaving 8 bases of the junction unmatched. The CDR3 here is CATRSGTGGTF. The CDR3 DNA is TGTGCCACCAGAAGCGGGACAGGGGGCACCTTC.

The chain uses TRBV5-1 and TRBJ2-5, with a tentative D call TRBD1 (5 bases). V dropped 0 bases and J dropped 5 bases, with 11 bases sitting between them. The germline gives CDR1 SGHRS, CDR2 YFSETQ. The CDR3 is 14 amino acids. The CDR3 DNA sequence: TGCGCCAGCAGCTTGGGAGTGGCAGGGGAGACCCAGTACTTC. It codes for CASSLGVAGETQYF.

The genes are TRBV19 and TRBJ1-5; TRBD1 matches 8 bases. This CDR3 contains 14 residues. V dropped 8 bases and J dropped 1; count of bases not matched to a gene: 4. The germline V gene encodes CDR1 LNHDA and CDR2 SQIVND (reference sequence). The CDR3 loop reads CASRDRPSNQPQHF. CDR3 DNA: TGTGCCAGTCGGGACAGGCCCAGCAATCAGCCCCAGCATTTT.

V usage is TRBV2 and J usage is TRBJ1-6, with D unresolved. The length of the CDR3 is 11 residues. Trimming stripped 4 bases from V and 9 bases from J, with 4 bases between. Germline loops: CDR1 SNHLY, CDR2 FYNNEI. The DNA of the CDR3 is TGTGCCAGCAGTGGCAGTTCACCCCTCCACTTT. Its protein is CASSGSSPLHF.

The chain is built from TRBV20-1 and TRBJ2-1; tentatively, D is TRBD2 (6 bases). There are 15 residues in the CDR3. Germline values: CDR1 DFQATT, CDR2 SNEGSKA (reference sequence). The CDR3 DNA follows: TGCAGCCCCTCCGACTCGGGAGCGGTTGACAATGAGCAGTTCTTC. Translating it yields CSPSDSGAVDNEQFF.

By share, this clonotype counts as medium-sized. The rearrangement links TRBV20-1 to TRBJ2-5, with a weak D call TRBD2 (5 bases). The CDR3 covers 12 residues. From germline, CDR1 is DFQATT and CDR2 SNEGSKA (reference sequence). The V end was cut by 2 bases, the J end by 3 bases, with 7 bases between. CDR3 DNA sequence: TGCAGTGCTAGATACGGGGAAGAGACCCAGTACTTC. Protein product: CSARYGEETQYF.

The V gene is TRBV19, the J gene TRBJ2-7; D unresolved. Germline CDR1 reads LNHDA; CDR2 reads SQIVND (reference sequence). The CDR3 runs 14 residues. The ends were cut back, 1 base at V and 2 bases at J, with 9 bases in the middle. The CDR3 bases are TGTGCCAGTAGTATAGGGTGGGAAGCCTACGAGCAGTACTTC. Its protein product is CASSIGWEAYEQYF.